One and the same sample provided the 15 T cell receptor beta chains below, sequenced in a study of blood T cells in healthy people across ages. A second about 6 to 11 cycle PCR used barcoded and J-beta primers. From the 5' RACE reads, TCRdb called clonotypes with MiXCR, one entry per CDR3 protein. The sample holds roughly 700,000 distinct CDR3 sequences, around 25% seen once. This sample also appeared in a second study, on T cells of mothers and their children.

Sequencing was performed on blood. All receptors derive from a boy aged 5 to 17 in good health.

In its sample, this clonotype was seen a few times. The chain uses TRBV3-1 and TRBJ2-5; the D call may be TRBD1 or TRBD2 (5 bases each). Trimming shortened V by 3 bases and J by 5 bases, and 13 bases separated the two germline ends. This CDR3 has 14 amino acids. From germline, CDR1 is LGHDT and CDR2 YNNKEL (reference sequence). CDR3 sequence: CASSHLSREETQYF. CDR3 DNA sequence: TGTGCCAGCAGCCACCTGTCCAGGGAGGAGACCCAGTACTTC.

Only a few counts were recorded for this clonotype. J is TRBJ1-4 and V is TRBV4-1, with 7 bases identical to TRBD1. This CDR3 spans 15 amino acids. Germline-derived CDR1 and CDR2 are MGHRA and YSYEKL. J lost 6 bases, V lost 3 bases, and 7 bases had no gene match. The CDR3 protein is CASSQATGVHEKLFF. CDR3 bases: TGCGCCAGCAGCCAGGCCACAGGGGTTCATGAAAAACTGTTTTTT.

The V gene is TRBV5-1, the J gene TRBJ2-5; 10 bases are shared with TRBD2. The J call may not be correct, given that the DNA end is closer to TRBJ2-7. This CDR3 spans 15 amino acids. Germline CDR1 reads SGHRS; CDR2 reads YFSETQ. CDR3 sequence (DNA): TGCGCCAGCAGCTCTCTAGCGGGAGAGTCCCACGAGCAGTACTTC. It is translated as CASSSLAGESHEQYF.

This chain connects TRBV2 to TRBJ1-1; 8 nucleotides align to TRBD1. This CDR3 contains 14 residues. The J segment lost 0 bases and the V segment lost 10 bases, leaving 7 bases of the junction unmatched. The germline gives CDR1 SNHLY, CDR2 FYNNEI. The CDR3 DNA is TGTGCCACCCCAGGGGGCAACATGAACACTGAAGCTTTCTTT. This sequence encodes CATPGGNMNTEAFF.

This clonotype was counted a few times. The gene calls are TRBV29-1 and TRBJ2-4; 8 positions match TRBD2. Germline V gene sequence: CDR1 SQVTM, CDR2 ANQGSEA. The CDR3 consists of 17 residues. J gave up 0 bases and V 8 bases, and 15 bases lay outside the gene matches. The CDR3 here is CSPEGREDPLAKNIQYF. The CDR3 nucleotides are TGCAGCCCCGAGGGGCGGGAGGACCCTTTAGCCAAAAACATTCAGTACTTC.

There are a few counts of this clonotype. This chain connects TRBV3-1 to TRBJ2-3; 9 nucleotides agree with TRBD2. With 3 bases clipped from V and 8 bases from J, the junction kept 15 bases outside the gene matches. CDR1 and CDR2 (germline): LGHDT, YNNKEL (reference sequence). This CDR3 region has 17 residues. The CDR3 DNA sequence: TGTGCCAGCAGCCACAAGATAGGGGGTCTAGCGGGAAGTACGCAGTATTTT. This codes for CASSHKIGGLAGSTQYF.

The V and J genes are TRBV12-3 or TRBV12-4 and TRBJ2-5; 8 bases map to TRBD1. Judging by the DNA end, TRBJ2-1 fits better; the J call may be wrong. This CDR3 comprises 14 residues. This CDR3 reads CASSGTGRYNEQFF. CDR3 in DNA: TGTGCCAGCAGTGGGACAGGACGGTACAATGAGCAGTTCTTC.

The chain carries TRBV20-1 and TRBJ2-3, with 13 bases aligning to TRBD2. Germline CDR1 and CDR2: DFQATT and SNEGSKA (reference sequence). The trim removed 5 bases at V and 6 bases at J, leaving 11 bases unmatched. The CDR3 runs 16 residues. Written as DNA, the CDR3 is TGCAGTGCTCTTGTCCAGACTAGCGGGAGGCGGGATACGCAGTATTTT. It yields the protein CSALVQTSGRRDTQYF.

This clonotype came up a few times. This chain uses TRBV3-1 with TRBJ2-5; 10 bases align to TRBD2. The end of the DNA is better explained by TRBJ2-1, so the J call may be wrong. Germline V CDR1 and CDR2: LGHDT, YNNKEL (reference sequence). The CDR3 has 16 residues. CDR3 residues: CASSRLLAGSFNEQFF. CDR3 nucleotide sequence: TGTGCCAGCAGCCGACTACTAGCGGGGAGTTTCAATGAGCAGTTCTTC.

This chain connects TRBV4-2 to TRBJ2-5; D remains unclear. This CDR3 has 15 residues. V lost 0 bases, J lost 5 bases, and 13 bases lay in between. CDR1 and CDR2 from the germline V gene are LGHNA and YNFKEQ. CDR3 region: CASSQEPGLVETQYF. The CDR3 DNA follows: TGTGCCAGCAGCCAAGAACCGGGTTTAGTGGAGACCCAGTACTTC.

This clonotype was found a few times. This chain uses TRBV3-1 with TRBJ1-1; D unclear. V gave up 7 bases and J gave up 3 bases, with 12 bases separating them. The CDR3 has 13 amino acids. CDR1 is LGHDT, CDR2 YNNKEL, per germline (reference sequence). Here the CDR3 reads CASTEGVYTEAFF. In DNA form, the CDR3 reads TGTGCCAGCACTGAGGGTGTATACACTGAAGCTTTCTTT.

In this sample, this clonotype turned up a few times. Its ends do not fully match the called genes, so a read error is possible. The V gene is TRBV13, the J gene TRBJ1-6; 7 positions match TRBD1. The germline CDR1 and CDR2 sequences are PRHDT and FYEKMQ (reference sequence). The CDR3 has 14 amino acids. The CDR3 spells CASSLGTVFSPLHF. Here the CDR3 DNA reads TGTGCCAGCAGCCTAGGGACAGTCTTCTCACCCCTCCACTTT.

This clonotype has only a few counts. CDR3: CASSVGDIGGGETQYF. CDR3 DNA: TGCGCCAGCAGCGTAGGGGACATCGGAGGTGGAGAGACCCAGTACTTC. The V and J genes are TRBV5-1 and TRBJ2-5; possibly TRBD1 for D (6 bases). This CDR3 comprises 16 residues. Trimming took off 4 bases at V and 4 bases at J, with 20 bases between the two ends. Germline assignment: CDR1 SGHRS and CDR2 YFSETQ.

The table lists this clonotype with a few counts. The chain is built from TRBV5-6 and TRBJ2-1, with TRBD2 as a possible D gene (5 bases). There are 12 residues in the CDR3. Germline loops: CDR1 SGHDT, CDR2 YYEEEE. Deletions cut 5 bases from V and 14 bases from J, with 17 bases between. CDR3 amino acids: CASSAWQNGEFF. Written as DNA, the CDR3 is TGTGCCAGCAGTGCTTGGCAGAACGGGGAGTTCTTC.

This clonotype has more than one count but fewer than ten. The chain combines TRBV20-1 with TRBJ2-7; D possibly corresponds to TRBD2 (6 bases). V was pared by 6 bases and J by 4 bases, with 19 bases between. The CDR3 is 14 residues long. Per germline, CDR1 DFQATT and CDR2 SNEGSKA (reference sequence). CDR3 DNA sequence: TGCAGTGCGAAGGGGACGGGGGATCATTACGAGCAGTACTTC. Its translation: CSAKGTGDHYEQYF.